This passage covers 27 T cell receptor beta chains from one sample sequenced in a study of cytomegalovirus exposure and HLA in healthy donors. With 60 Vbeta and 13 Jbeta primers, the PCR was carried out. Method: immunoSEQ multiplex PCR; TCRdb's copy keeps in-frame clones and lacks some. The sample contains approximately 140,000 clones, 70% to 80% of which appear only once. Material for sequencing was PBMCs. The source is a female donor in good health and CMV-seronegative.

The gene calls are TRBV28 and TRBJ2-7, with TRBD1 matching 11 bases. The CDR3 has 15 amino acids. The trim removed 6 bases at V and 6 bases at J, leaving 10 bases unmatched. Germline V gives CDR1 MDHEN, CDR2 SYDVKM. CDR3: CASRFDWTGGSEQYF. The CDR3 DNA reads as TGTGCCAGCAGGTTCGACTGGACAGGGGGCTCCGAGCAGTACTTC.

The chain couples TRBV2 to TRBJ1-5; 8 bases agree with TRBD1. This CDR3 has 16 amino acids. CDR1 is SNHLY and CDR2 is FYNNEI in the germline V gene. With V trimmed by 6 bases and J by 1 base, 8 bases remained unmatched. This CDR3 is CASSAQGAGSNQPQHF. The CDR3 DNA follows: TGTGCCAGCAGCGCCCAGGGGGCAGGCAGCAATCAGCCCCAGCATTTT. The entire variable domain, with the rest obtained from reference TRBV2 and TRBJ1-5, is as follows: EPEVTQTPSHQVTQMGQEVILRCVPISNHLYFYWYRQILGQKVEFLVSFYNNEISEKSEIFDDQFSVERPDGSNFTLKIRSTKLEDSAMYFCASSAQGAGSNQPQHFGDGTRLSIL.

V and J are TRBV19 and TRBJ2-1; possible D gene TRBD1, 5 bases. CDR1 is LNHDA, CDR2 SQIVND, per germline (reference sequence). The V end was cut by 5 bases, the J end by 10 bases, with 12 bases between. The CDR3 extends over 12 amino acids. Here the CDR3 DNA reads TGTGCCAGTAGTCCCAGGGTCGAGGAGCAGTTCTTC. The encoded protein is CASSPRVEEQFF.

The gene calls are TRBV7-2 and TRBJ2-1; 12 bases match TRBD2. The J segment lost 1 base and the V segment lost 4 bases, leaving 11 bases of the junction unmatched. The CDR3 is 19 residues long. Germline loops: CDR1 SGHTA, CDR2 FQGNSA. The DNA for the CDR3 is TGTGCCAGCAGCTCCCCCGAAAGAACTAGCGGGAGGTCCTACAATGAGCAGTTCTTC. It codes for CASSSPERTSGRSYNEQFF.

This clone appeared a single time. V gene TRBV6-5 combines with J gene TRBJ2-1; TRBD2 matches at 9 bases. Trimming at V came to 4 bases and at J to 4 bases, leaving 5 bases not matched to a gene. This CDR3 has 15 amino acids. Per germline, CDR1 MNHEY and CDR2 SVGAGI. The CDR3 region has the DNA TGTGCCAGCAGTTTTAGCGGGGGTGCGTACAATGAGCAGTTCTTC. It specifies CASSFSGGAYNEQFF.

J is TRBJ2-4 and V is TRBV7-9, with 7 nucleotides matching TRBD2. CDR1 is SEHNR and CDR2 is FQNEAQ in the germline V gene (reference sequence). The CDR3 spans 15 residues. The trim removed 0 bases at V and 7 bases at J, leaving 6 bases unmatched. The CDR3 here is CASSLAGGAGNIQYF. In DNA, the CDR3 is TGTGCCAGCAGCTTAGCGGGAGGGGCGGGGAACATTCAGTACTTC.

As DNA, the CDR3 is TGTGCCAGCTCTTCCGTCCCGAACACCGGGGAGCTGTTTTTT. Amino acid sequence: CASSSVPNTGELFF. This chain links TRBV18 with TRBJ2-2; D not certain. The CDR3 is made up of 14 amino acids. Germline CDR1 reads KGHSH; CDR2 reads LQKENI. The germline V and J ends were trimmed by 6 bases and 0 bases, with 8 bases remaining between them.

This clone was seen only a few times. The chain combines TRBV5-6 with TRBJ1-2; possible D gene TRBD1, 5 bases. V was trimmed by 3 bases and J by 4 bases, leaving 25 bases between them. Germline loops: CDR1 SGHDT, CDR2 YYEEEE. CDR3 length: 18 amino acids. In DNA form, the CDR3 reads TGTGCCAGCAGCTCGGGGGTGGTCTTGGGGGGAGCCTTCTATGGCTACACCTTC. This encodes CASSSGVVLGGAFYGYTF.

The gene calls are TRBV6-5 and TRBJ1-1; perhaps TRBD1 as D (6 bases). Trimming removed 6 bases at V and 8 bases at J, with 10 bases between. CDR3 length: 11 residues. Looked up from germline, CDR1 is MNHEY and CDR2 is SVGAGI. Here the CDR3 reads CASRLGTEAFF. The DNA for the CDR3 is TGTGCCAGCAGACTAGGGACAGAAGCTTTCTTT.

The rearrangement joins TRBV5-1 to TRBJ2-1; D gene unclear. The CDR3 is 14 amino acids. Trimming cost V 0 bases and J 9 bases, with 13 bases left between them. The germline V gene encodes CDR1 SGHRS and CDR2 YFSETQ. CDR3 loop: CASSLAESIGEQFF. Here the CDR3 DNA reads TGCGCCAGCAGCTTGGCGGAGTCGATTGGTGAGCAGTTCTTC.

This clone showed up just a few times. The CDR3 sequence is CASSELTGSNEKLFF. CDR3 in DNA: TGTGCCAGCAGTGAACTAACAGGGTCTAATGAAAAACTGTTTTTT. V is TRBV2 and J is TRBJ1-4, with D possibly TRBD1 on 6 matching bases. Germline CDR1 SNHLY, CDR2 FYNNEI. The V and J ends lost 2 bases and 3 bases respectively, with 10 bases between them. The length of the CDR3 is 15 residues.

The chain couples TRBV27 to TRBJ1-2; D may be TRBD1 (6 bases). The CDR3 totals 14 residues. Germline assignment: CDR1 MNHEY and CDR2 SMNVEV (reference sequence). V dropped 5 bases and J dropped 7 bases, with 17 bases sitting between them. CDR3: CASSPAGAGGGYTF. In DNA, the CDR3 is TGTGCCAGCAGTCCGGCGGGGGCGGGGGGTGGCTACACCTTC.

The rearrangement links TRBV7-8 to TRBJ2-7; TRBD1 agrees at 7 bases. V was pared by 6 bases and J by 1 base, with 9 bases of the junction left unmatched. The germline V gene encodes CDR1 SGHVS and CDR2 FQNEAQ. The CDR3 is 15 amino acids. CDR3 nucleotide sequence: TGTGCCAGCAGTCCTTTCCGGGACAGTTCCTACGAGCAGTACTTC. Amino acid sequence: CASSPFRDSSYEQYF.

The chain carries TRBV11-2 and TRBJ2-7; 8 positions agree with TRBD1. The CDR3 has 14 residues. After removal of 7 bases from V and 4 bases from J, the junction contained 9 bases not matched to a gene. Germline-derived CDR1 and CDR2 are SGHAT and FQNNGV. CDR3 nucleotides: TGTGCCAGCACCCCGGGGGACAGGATGTACGAGCAGTACTTC. It yields the protein CASTPGDRMYEQYF. The variable domain in full, completed from reference TRBV11-2 and TRBJ2-7, reads EAGVAQSPRYKIIEKRQSVAFWCNPISGHATLYWYQQILGQGPKLLIQFQNNGVVDDSQLPKDRFSAERLKGVDSTLKIQPAKLEDSAVYLCASTPGDRMYEQYFGPGTRLTVT.

V usage is TRBV30 and J usage is TRBJ2-5; 11 positions match TRBD2. There are 11 residues in the CDR3. Germline V lookup: CDR1 GTSNPN, CDR2 SVGIG (reference sequence). The CDR3 loop is CALTSGTTQYF. The CDR3 DNA reads as TGTGCGCTGACTAGCGGGACGACCCAGTACTTC.

V usage is TRBV30 and J usage is TRBJ2-4; D is uncertain. CDR1 is GTSNPN and CDR2 is SVGIG in the germline V gene (reference sequence). This CDR3 is 13 amino acids long. Deletions cut 2 bases from V and 3 bases from J, with 8 bases between. The CDR3 reads CAWSPRFKNIQYF. The DNA for the CDR3 is TGTGCCTGGAGTCCGAGATTCAAAAACATTCAGTACTTC.

This chain joins TRBV6-5 and TRBJ2-5; unclear D gene. Per the germline V gene, CDR1 is MNHEY and CDR2 is SVGAGI. V lost 0 bases to trimming and J lost 1 base, with 9 bases between them. This CDR3 contains 15 residues. CDR3 in DNA: TGTGCCAGCAGTTACTCGAGAGGTGCCCAAGAGACCCAGTACTTC. It translates to CASSYSRGAQETQYF.

The genes are TRBV11-3 and TRBJ2-7; 7 nucleotides match TRBD1. CDR1 is SGHNT and CDR2 is YENEEA in the germline V gene. Losses at the gene ends were 5 bases for V and 3 bases for J; bases not matched to a gene: 7. The CDR3 is made up of 14 amino acids. As DNA, the CDR3 is TGTGCCAGCAGCCTAATACGGACAGGCTACGAGCAGTACTTC. Protein sequence: CASSLIRTGYEQYF. Supplemented by reference TRBV11-3 and TRBJ2-7, the full variable domain reads EAGVVQSPRYKIIEKKQPVAFWCNPISGHNTLYWYLQNLGQGPELLIRYENEEAVDDSQLPKDRFSAERLKGVDSTLKIQPAELGDSAVYLCASSLIRTGYEQYFGPGTRLTVT.

The chain recombines TRBV19 with TRBJ2-7, with TRBD2 matching 7 bases. Germline CDR1 reads LNHDA; CDR2 reads SQIVND (reference sequence). Germline trimming cut 6 bases from V and 0 bases from J; bases unmatched to any gene: 11. CDR3 length: 16 residues. The CDR3 is CASSGRLAFSSYEQYF. The CDR3 DNA reads TGTGCCAGTAGCGGGAGACTAGCTTTTAGCTCCTACGAGCAGTACTTC.

The chain couples TRBV14 to TRBJ1-1; weak D call: TRBD1 (5 bases). Trimming removed 3 bases at V and 1 base at J, with 9 bases between. The CDR3 is made up of 14 amino acids. Germline loops: CDR1 SGHDN, CDR2 FVKESK. CDR3 in DNA: TGTGCCAGCAGCCACAGGGTTGGGAACACTGAAGCTTTCTTT. This gives the protein CASSHRVGNTEAFF.

The chain uses TRBV6-5 and TRBJ1-5; 7 positions agree with TRBD1. In germline, CDR1 is MNHEY, CDR2 SVGAGI. V was clipped by 3 bases and J by 4 bases; unmatched bases: 6. CDR3 length: 15 residues. Written as DNA, the CDR3 is TGTGCCAGCAGTTATAGTGCAGGGGGAAATCAGCCCCAGCATTTT. This translates into CASSYSAGGNQPQHF.

The rearrangement links TRBV19 to TRBJ1-1; TRBD1 agrees at 7 bases. CDR1 and CDR2 (germline): LNHDA, SQIVND (reference sequence). This CDR3 spans 14 amino acids. V shed 6 bases and J 1 base; nucleotides not matched to a gene: 5. This CDR3 reads CASRGTEANTEAFF. The DNA of the CDR3 is TGTGCCAGTAGGGGGACAGAAGCGAACACTGAAGCTTTCTTT.

The chain links TRBV30 to TRBJ2-7; 7 bases line up with TRBD1. V dropped 2 bases and J dropped 3; count of bases not matched to a gene: 4. Germline assignment: CDR1 GTSNPN and CDR2 SVGIG (reference sequence). The CDR3 contains 13 residues. The CDR3: CAWSTGQNYEQYF. The CDR3 nucleotides are TGTGCCTGGAGTACGGGACAGAACTACGAGCAGTACTTC. Complete variable domain (other parts from reference TRBV30 and TRBJ2-7): SQTIHQWPATLVQPVGSPLSLECTVEGTSNPNLYWYRQAAGRGLQLLFYSVGIGQISSEVPQNLSASRPQDRQFILSSKKLLLSDSGFYLCAWSTGQNYEQYFGPGTRLTVT.

The CDR3 sequence: CSVGGGQLNTEAFF. CDR3 coding DNA: TGCAGCGTGGGGGGGGGACAATTGAACACTGAAGCTTTCTTT. The chain uses TRBV29-1 and TRBJ1-1; the D gene is possibly TRBD1 (6 bases). The CDR3 runs 14 residues. Germline V CDR1 and CDR2: SQVTM, ANQGSEA. The V end lost 6 bases, the J end lost 0 bases, and 14 bases lay between the germline ends.

This chain links TRBV19 with TRBJ1-1; 8 bases are shared with TRBD1. Germline values: CDR1 LNHDA, CDR2 SQIVND (reference sequence). Trimming cost V 3 bases and J 4 bases; bases outside gene matches: 7. CDR3 length: 15 residues. As DNA, the CDR3 is TGTGCCAGTAGTATTTCAGGGGGCGCGGGCACTGAAGCTTTCTTT. This sequence encodes CASSISGGAGTEAFF.

This clone has just a few counts. The chain joins TRBV4-1 to TRBJ1-1, with D unclear. This CDR3 is 12 amino acids long. Germline loops: CDR1 MGHRA, CDR2 YSYEKL. The V gene lost 0 bases and the J gene lost 8 bases, with 7 bases spanning the gap. The CDR3: CASSQEGAEAFF. CDR3 DNA sequence: TGCGCCAGCAGCCAAGAAGGAGCGGAAGCTTTCTTT.

The table lists this clone with a few counts. The rearrangement links TRBV6-5 to TRBJ2-1; tentatively, D is TRBD2 (6 bases). CDR3 length: 15 amino acids. V gave up 5 bases and J gave up 5 bases, with 16 bases separating them. Germline CDR1 and CDR2: MNHEY and SVGAGI. CDR3 sequence reads: CASSVDSGANNEQFF. The CDR3 region has the DNA TGTGCCAGCAGTGTCGATAGCGGAGCAAACAATGAGCAGTTCTTC.